This record looks at one T cell receptor (beta chain) sequence and its context. Its antigen is unidentified. These data come from a study of OX40 agonist ivuxolimab in advanced cancers. On the study more broadly: Partial responses were achieved by three patients, one with hepatocellular carcinoma and two with cutaneous melanoma.

V lost 4 bases and J 11 bases, leaving 12 bases between the germline ends. The germline V gene encodes CDR1 SGHTS and CDR2 YDEGEE. The CDR3 spans 11 residues. Study results and limitations: CD4+ and CD8+ T cells in blood underwent clonal expansion by week 6 at 0.1 to 3.0 mg/kg. Fewer expanded clones were found on average in CD4+ than in CD8+ T cells.

TCRdb keeps only in-frame clones here, not all; method: immunoSEQ multiplex PCR. This table has about 62,000 clones, 79% appearing once. The chain recombines TRBV5-8 with TRBJ1-1; a weak D match, TRBD1 (6 bases). This TCR was recovered from an adult with an advanced solid tumor such as melanoma, head and neck, liver or kidney cancer. Sample: CD4+ or CD8+ T cells sorted from blood, taken in a trial of the OX40 agonist ivuxolimab. CDR3 loop: CASSHRVDAFF. CDR3 coding DNA: TGTGCCAGCAGCCACAGGGTCGACGCTTTCTTT. Full variable domain (remainder filled in from reference TRBV5-8 and TRBJ1-1): EAGVTQSPTHLIKTRGQQATLRCSPISGHTSVYWYQQALGLGLQFLLWYDEGEERNRGNFPPRFSGRQFPNYSSELNVNALELEDSALYLCASSHRVDAFFGQGTRLTVV.